The TCR beta chain under discussion was sequenced for a study of blood T cell repertoires in COVID-19. As for the study in general: Acute-phase and convalescent COVID-19 samples originated in the United States, Italy and Spain.

The assay was immunoSEQ multiplex PCR, and TCRdb's table has in-frame clones only and misses some. This table holds about 160,000 clones, 90% to 95% found once. Germline values: CDR1 LNHDA, CDR2 SQIVND (reference sequence). CDR3 length: 15 amino acids. Germline trimming cut 5 bases from V and 2 bases from J; bases unmatched to any gene: 4. V and J are TRBV19 and TRBJ2-1, with 9 nucleotides matching TRBD1. This TCR derives from a woman aged 50 to 65 with acute or convalescent COVID-19. Specimen: peripheral blood. The CDR3 spells CASSGQGRTYNEQFF. CDR3 DNA: TGTGCCAGTAGTGGACAGGGGAGAACCTACAATGAGCAGTTCTTC.